This T cell receptor (beta chain) was retrieved from a study of shared clonotypes between healthy human individuals. In the authors' methods: There were no quality scores in the junction-only immunoSEQ sequences, so filtering differed. Sequencing was performed with immunoSEQ multiplex PCR; in TCRdb, only in-frame clones are kept and a portion is missing. From that table come the V and J calls and clone size; the DNA was used to work out D and trimming. The sample lists 2 million to 2.5 million clones, 85% to 95% seen once, with under 0.45% in the top ten. Notes on the study in general: In contrast to clonotypes shared by all four donors, non-shared clonotypes had lower generation probabilities. Across subsets, estimated richness was generally greater for naive than for memory populations.

As concerns this clone: The antigen is undetermined.

The CDR3 is made up of 13 amino acids. V lost 0 bases to trimming and J lost 7 bases, with 11 bases between them. CDR1 is SGHDT and CDR2 is YYEEEE in the germline V gene. Everyone who donated was a Caucasian adult who lived in Nashville, Tennessee. Material: naive CD4+ T cells from PBMCs. The sample's subset: CD45RA+ positively selected. The rearrangement uses TRBV5-6 and TRBJ2-7; D gene ambiguous. The TCR was taken from a man aged 18 to 35 in good health. Some clones in this sample may be carry-over from other donors' samples. The CDR3 loop reads CASSLVGILEQYF. Here the CDR3 DNA reads TGTGCCAGCAGCTTGGTGGGGATTTTGGAGCAGTACTTC.